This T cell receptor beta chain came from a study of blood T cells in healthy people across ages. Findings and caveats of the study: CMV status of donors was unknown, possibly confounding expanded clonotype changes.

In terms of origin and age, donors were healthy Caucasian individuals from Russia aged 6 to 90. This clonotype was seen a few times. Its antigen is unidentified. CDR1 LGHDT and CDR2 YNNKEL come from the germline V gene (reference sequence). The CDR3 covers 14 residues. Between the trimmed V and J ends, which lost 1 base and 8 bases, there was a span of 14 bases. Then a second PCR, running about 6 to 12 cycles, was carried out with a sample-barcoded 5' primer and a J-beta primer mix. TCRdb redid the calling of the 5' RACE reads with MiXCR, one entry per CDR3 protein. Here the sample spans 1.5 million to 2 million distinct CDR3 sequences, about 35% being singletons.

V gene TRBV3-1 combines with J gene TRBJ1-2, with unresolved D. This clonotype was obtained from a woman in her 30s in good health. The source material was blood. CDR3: CASSQGSSMRGYTF. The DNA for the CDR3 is TGTGCCAGCAGCCAAGGGTCATCTATGAGAGGCTACACCTTC.